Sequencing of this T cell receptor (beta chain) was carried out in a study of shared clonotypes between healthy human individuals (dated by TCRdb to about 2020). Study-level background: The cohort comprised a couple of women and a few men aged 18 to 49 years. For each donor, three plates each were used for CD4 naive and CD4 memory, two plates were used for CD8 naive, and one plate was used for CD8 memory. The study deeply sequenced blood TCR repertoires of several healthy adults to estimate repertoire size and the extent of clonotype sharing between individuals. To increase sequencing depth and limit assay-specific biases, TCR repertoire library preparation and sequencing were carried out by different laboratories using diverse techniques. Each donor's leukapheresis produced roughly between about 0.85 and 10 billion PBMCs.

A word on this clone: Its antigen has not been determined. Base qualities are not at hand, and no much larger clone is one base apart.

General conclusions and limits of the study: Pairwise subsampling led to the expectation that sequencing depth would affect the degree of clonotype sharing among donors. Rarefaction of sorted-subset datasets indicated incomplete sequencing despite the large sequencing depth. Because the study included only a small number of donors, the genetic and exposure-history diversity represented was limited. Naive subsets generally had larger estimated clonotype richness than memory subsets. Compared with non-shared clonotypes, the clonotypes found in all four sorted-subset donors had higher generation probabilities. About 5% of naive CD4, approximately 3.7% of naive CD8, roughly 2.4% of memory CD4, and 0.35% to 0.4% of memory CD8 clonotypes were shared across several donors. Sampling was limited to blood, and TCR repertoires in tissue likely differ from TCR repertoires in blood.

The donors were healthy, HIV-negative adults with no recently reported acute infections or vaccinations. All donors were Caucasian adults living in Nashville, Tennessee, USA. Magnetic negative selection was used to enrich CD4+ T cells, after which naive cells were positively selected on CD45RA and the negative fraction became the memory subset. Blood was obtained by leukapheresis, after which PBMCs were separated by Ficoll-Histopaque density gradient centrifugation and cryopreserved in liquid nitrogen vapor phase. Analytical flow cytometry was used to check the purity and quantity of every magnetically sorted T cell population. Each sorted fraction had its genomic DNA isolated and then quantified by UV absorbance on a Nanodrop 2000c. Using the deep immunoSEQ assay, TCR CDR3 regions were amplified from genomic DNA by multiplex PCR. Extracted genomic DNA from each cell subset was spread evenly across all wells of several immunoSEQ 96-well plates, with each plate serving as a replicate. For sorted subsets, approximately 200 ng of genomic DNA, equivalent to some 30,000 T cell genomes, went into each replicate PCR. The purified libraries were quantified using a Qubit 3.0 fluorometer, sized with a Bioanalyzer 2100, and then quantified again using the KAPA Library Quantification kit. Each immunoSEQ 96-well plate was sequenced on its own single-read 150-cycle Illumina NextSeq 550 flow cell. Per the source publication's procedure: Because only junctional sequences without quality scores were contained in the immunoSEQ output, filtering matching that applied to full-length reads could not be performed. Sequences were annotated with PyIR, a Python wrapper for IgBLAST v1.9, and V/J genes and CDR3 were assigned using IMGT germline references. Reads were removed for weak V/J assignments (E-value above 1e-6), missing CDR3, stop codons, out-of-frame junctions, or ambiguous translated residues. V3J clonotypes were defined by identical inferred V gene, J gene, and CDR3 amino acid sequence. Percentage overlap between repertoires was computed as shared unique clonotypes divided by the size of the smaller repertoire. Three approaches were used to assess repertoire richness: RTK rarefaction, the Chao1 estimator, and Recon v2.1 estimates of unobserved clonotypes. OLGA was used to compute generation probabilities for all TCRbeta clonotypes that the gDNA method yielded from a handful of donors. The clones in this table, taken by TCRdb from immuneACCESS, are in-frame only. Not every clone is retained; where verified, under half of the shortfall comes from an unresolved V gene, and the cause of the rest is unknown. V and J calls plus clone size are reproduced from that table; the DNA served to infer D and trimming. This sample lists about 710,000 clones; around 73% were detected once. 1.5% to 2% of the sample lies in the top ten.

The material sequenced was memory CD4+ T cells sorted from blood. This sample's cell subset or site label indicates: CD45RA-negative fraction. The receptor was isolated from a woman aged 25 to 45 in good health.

This receptor carries the CDR3 CASSSTGLAGVGYNEQFF. DNA sequence: TGCGCCAGCAGCTCCACTGGACTAGCGGGAGTTGGCTACAATGAGCAGTTCTTC. The chain employs TRBV5-1 and TRBJ2-1, with 13 central nucleotides matching TRBD2. V is trimmed back by 3 bases and J by 3 bases, and the junction contains 9 bases that no gene match accounts for. The CDR3 starts with the cysteine, ends with the phenylalanine, and has 18 residues. The read is trimmed to its CDR3 DNA, 54 bases read in frame from base 1. Sequences SGHRS (CDR1) and YFSETQ (CDR2) are obtained from the germline V gene.